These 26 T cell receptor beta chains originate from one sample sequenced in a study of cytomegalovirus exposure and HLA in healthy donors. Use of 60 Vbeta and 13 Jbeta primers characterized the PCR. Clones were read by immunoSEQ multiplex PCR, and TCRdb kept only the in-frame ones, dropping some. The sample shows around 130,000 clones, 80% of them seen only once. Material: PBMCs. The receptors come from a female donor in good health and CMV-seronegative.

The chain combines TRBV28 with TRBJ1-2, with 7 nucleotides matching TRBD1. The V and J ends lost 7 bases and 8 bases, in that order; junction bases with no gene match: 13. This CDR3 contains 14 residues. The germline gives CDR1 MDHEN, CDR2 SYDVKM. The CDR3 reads CASTFGTVYIGYTF. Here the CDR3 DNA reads TGTGCCAGCACCTTTGGGACAGTCTATATAGGCTACACCTTC.

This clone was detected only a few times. The CDR3 protein is CASSESRDEAFF. The CDR3 DNA is TGTGCCAGCAGTGAAAGTCGGGATGAAGCTTTCTTT. The rearrangement uses TRBV2 and TRBJ1-1; D gene uncertain. Trimming removed 2 bases from V and 7 bases from J, with 8 bases in between. The CDR3 consists of 12 residues. Looked up from germline, CDR1 is SNHLY and CDR2 is FYNNEI.

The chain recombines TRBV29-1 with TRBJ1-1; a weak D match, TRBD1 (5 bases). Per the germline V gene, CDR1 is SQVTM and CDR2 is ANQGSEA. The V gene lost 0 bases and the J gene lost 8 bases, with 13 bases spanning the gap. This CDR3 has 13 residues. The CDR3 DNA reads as TGCAGCGTTGAAGATGAAGTCCGGACAGAAGCTTTCTTT. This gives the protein CSVEDEVRTEAFF.

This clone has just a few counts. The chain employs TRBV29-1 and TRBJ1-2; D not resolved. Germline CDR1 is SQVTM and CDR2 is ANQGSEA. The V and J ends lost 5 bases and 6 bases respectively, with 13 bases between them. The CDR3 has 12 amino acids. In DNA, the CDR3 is TGCAGCGTTCCCGGGGTGACGAATGGCTACACCTTC. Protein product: CSVPGVTNGYTF. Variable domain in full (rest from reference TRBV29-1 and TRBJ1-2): SAVISQKPSRDICQRGTSLTIQCQVDSQVTMMFWYRQQPGQSLTLIATANQGSEATYESGFVIDKFPISRPNLTFSTLTVSNMSPEDSSIYLCSVPGVTNGYTFGSGTRLTVV.

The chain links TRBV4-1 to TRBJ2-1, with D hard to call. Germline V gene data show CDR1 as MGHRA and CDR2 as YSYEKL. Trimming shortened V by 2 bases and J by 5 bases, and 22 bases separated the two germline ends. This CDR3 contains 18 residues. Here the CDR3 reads CASSQIDMGLKSHNEQFF. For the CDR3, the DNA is TGCGCCAGCAGCCAAATTGATATGGGCCTTAAATCCCACAATGAGCAGTTCTTC.

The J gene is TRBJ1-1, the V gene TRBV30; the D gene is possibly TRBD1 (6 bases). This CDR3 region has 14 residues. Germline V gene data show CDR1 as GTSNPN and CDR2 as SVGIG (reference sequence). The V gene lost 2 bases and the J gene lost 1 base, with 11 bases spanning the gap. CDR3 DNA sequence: TGTGCCTGGAGTCCTCAACAGGGGAACACTGAAGCTTTCTTT. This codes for CAWSPQQGNTEAFF.

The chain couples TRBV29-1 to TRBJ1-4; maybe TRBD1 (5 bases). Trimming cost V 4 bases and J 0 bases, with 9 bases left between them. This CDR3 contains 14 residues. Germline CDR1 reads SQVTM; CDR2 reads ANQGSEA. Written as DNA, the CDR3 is TGCAGCGTTGGCCAGGGTCCAACTAATGAAAAACTGTTTTTT. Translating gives CSVGQGPTNEKLFF.

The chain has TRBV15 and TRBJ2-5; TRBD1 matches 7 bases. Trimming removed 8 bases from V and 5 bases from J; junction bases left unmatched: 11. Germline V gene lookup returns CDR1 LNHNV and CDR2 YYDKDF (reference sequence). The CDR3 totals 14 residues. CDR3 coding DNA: TGTGCCACCTATAGAGACAGGGATTCGGAGACCCAGTACTTC. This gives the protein CATYRDRDSETQYF. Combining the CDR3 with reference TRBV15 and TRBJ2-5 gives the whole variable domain DAMVIQNPRYQVTQFGKPVTLSCSQTLNHNVMYWYQQKSSQAPKLLFHYYDKDFNNEADTPDNFQSRRPNTSFCFLDIRSPGLGDTAMYLCATYRDRDSETQYFGPGTRLLVL.

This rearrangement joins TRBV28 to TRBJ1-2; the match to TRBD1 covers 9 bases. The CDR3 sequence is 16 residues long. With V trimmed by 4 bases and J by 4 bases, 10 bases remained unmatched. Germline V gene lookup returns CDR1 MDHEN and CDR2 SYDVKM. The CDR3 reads CASSSSGQGRPYGYTF. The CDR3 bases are TGTGCCAGCAGTTCCTCGGGACAGGGTCGCCCCTATGGCTACACCTTC.

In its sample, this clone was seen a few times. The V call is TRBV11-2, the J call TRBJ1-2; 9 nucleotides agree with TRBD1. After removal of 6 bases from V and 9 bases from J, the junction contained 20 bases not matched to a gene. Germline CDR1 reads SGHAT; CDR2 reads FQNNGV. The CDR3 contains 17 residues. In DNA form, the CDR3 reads TGTGCCAGCAGGTTCCTGGGACAGGGTCAAAATTTTGCAAGCTACACCTTC. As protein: CASRFLGQGQNFASYTF.

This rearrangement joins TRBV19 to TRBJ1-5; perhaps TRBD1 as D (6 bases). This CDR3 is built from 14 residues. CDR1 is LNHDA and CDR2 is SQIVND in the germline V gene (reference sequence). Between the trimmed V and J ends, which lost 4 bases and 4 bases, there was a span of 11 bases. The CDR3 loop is CASSTDRLNQPQHF. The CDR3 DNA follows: TGTGCCAGTAGTACTGACAGGTTGAATCAGCCCCAGCATTTT.

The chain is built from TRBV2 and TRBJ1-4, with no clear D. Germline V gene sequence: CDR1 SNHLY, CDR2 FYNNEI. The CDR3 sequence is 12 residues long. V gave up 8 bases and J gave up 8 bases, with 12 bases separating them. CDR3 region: CASDRTGEKLFF. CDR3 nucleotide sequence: TGTGCCAGCGACCGGACGGGAGAAAAACTGTTTTTT.

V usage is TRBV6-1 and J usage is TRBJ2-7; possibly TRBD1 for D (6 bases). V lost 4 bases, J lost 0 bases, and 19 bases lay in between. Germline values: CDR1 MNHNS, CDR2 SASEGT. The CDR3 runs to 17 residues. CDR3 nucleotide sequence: TGTGCCAGCAGTGGCTACTCAACGGGACAAATCTCCTACGAGCAGTACTTC. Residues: CASSGYSTGQISYEQYF.

CDR3 loop: CASRGLLRERGYQKTQYF. As DNA, the CDR3 is TGTGCCAGCAGGGGATTATTGCGGGAGCGGGGATATCAAAAGACCCAGTACTTC. V and J are TRBV28 and TRBJ2-5, with 7 bases aligning to TRBD2. V was pared by 6 bases and J by 6 bases, with 22 bases of the junction left unmatched. This CDR3 is 18 amino acids long. Germline values: CDR1 MDHEN, CDR2 SYDVKM.

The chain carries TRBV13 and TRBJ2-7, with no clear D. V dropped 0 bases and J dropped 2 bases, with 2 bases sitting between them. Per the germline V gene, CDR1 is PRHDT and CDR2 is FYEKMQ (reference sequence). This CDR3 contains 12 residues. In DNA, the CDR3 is TGTGCCAGCAGCTTAGGCGCCTACGAGCAGTACTTC. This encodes CASSLGAYEQYF.

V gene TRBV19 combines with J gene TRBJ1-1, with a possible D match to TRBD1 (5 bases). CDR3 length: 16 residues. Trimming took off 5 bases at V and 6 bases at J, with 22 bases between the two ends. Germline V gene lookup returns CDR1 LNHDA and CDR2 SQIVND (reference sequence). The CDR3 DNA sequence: TGTGCCAGTAGTTTTGCTTCTCGGGGGGGACGGGCTGAAGCTTTCTTT. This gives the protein CASSFASRGGRAEAFF. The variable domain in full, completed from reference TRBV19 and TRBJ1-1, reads DGGITQSPKYLFRKEGQNVTLSCEQNLNHDAMYWYRQDPGQGLRLIYYSQIVNDFQKGDIAEGYSVSREKKESFPLTVTSAQKNPTAFYLCASSFASRGGRAEAFFGQGTRLTVV.

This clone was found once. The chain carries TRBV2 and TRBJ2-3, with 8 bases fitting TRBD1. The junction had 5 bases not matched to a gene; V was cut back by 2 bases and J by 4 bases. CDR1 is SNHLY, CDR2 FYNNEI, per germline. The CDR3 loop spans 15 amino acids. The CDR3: CASSETGGRADTQYF. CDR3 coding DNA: TGTGCCAGCAGTGAAACAGGGGGGCGGGCAGATACGCAGTATTTT. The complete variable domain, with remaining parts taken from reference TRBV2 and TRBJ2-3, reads EPEVTQTPSHQVTQMGQEVILRCVPISNHLYFYWYRQILGQKVEFLVSFYNNEISEKSEIFDDQFSVERPDGSNFTLKIRSTKLEDSAMYFCASSETGGRADTQYFGPGTRLTVL.

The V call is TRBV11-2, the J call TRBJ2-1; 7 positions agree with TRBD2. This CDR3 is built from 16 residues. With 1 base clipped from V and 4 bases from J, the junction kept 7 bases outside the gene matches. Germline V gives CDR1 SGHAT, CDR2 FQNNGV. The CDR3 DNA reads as TGTGCCAGCAGCTTAGTCGGAACTAGCGAGTACAATGAGCAGTTCTTC. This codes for CASSLVGTSEYNEQFF.

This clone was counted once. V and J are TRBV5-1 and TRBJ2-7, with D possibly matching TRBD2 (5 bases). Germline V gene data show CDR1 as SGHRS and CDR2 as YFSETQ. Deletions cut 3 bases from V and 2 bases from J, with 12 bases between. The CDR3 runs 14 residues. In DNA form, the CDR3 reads TGCGCCAGCAGCTCATTCGGGGAAGCCTACGAGCAGTACTTC. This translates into CASSSFGEAYEQYF.

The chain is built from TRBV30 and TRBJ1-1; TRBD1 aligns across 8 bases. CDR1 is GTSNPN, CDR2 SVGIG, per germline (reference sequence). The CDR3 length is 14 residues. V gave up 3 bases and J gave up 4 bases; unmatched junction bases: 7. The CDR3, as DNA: TGTGCCTGGAGCCCGATTACAGGGGGCACTGAAGCTTTCTTT. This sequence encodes CAWSPITGGTEAFF.

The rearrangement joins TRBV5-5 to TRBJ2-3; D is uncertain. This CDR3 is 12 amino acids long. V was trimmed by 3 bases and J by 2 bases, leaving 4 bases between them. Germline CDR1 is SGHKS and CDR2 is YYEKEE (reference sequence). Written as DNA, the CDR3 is TGTGCCAGCAGCTACAACACAGATACGCAGTATTTT. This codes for CASSYNTDTQYF. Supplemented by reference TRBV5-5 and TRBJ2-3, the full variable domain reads DAGVTQSPTHLIKTRGQQVTLRCSPISGHKSVSWYQQVLGQGPQFIFQYYEKEERGRGNFPDRFSARQFPNYSSELNVNALLLGDSALYLCASSYNTDTQYFGPGTRLTVL.

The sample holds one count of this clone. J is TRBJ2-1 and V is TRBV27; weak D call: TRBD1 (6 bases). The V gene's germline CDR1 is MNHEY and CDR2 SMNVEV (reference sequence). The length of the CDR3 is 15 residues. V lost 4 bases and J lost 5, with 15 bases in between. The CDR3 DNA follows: TGTGCCAGCAGTTCGACCAGGGGCTTAGACAATGAGCAGTTCTTC. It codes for CASSSTRGLDNEQFF.

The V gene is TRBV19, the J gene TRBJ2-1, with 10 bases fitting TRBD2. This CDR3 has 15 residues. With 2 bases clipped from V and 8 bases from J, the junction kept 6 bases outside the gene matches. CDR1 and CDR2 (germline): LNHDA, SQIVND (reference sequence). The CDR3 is CASSIQAGGPDEQFF. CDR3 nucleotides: TGTGCCAGTAGTATACAAGCGGGAGGGCCCGATGAGCAGTTCTTC.

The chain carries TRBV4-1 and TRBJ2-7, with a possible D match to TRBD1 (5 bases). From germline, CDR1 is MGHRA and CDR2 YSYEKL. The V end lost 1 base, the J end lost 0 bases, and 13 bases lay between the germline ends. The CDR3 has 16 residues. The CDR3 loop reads CASSQVLGRDSYEQYF. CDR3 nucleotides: TGCGCCAGCAGCCAAGTTTTAGGCAGGGACTCCTACGAGCAGTACTTC.

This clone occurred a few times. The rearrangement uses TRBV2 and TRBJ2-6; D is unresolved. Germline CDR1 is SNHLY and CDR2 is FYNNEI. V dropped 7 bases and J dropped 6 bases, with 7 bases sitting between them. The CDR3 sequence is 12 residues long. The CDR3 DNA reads TGTGCCAGCATTCAGAAGGCCAACGTCCTGACTTTC. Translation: CASIQKANVLTF.

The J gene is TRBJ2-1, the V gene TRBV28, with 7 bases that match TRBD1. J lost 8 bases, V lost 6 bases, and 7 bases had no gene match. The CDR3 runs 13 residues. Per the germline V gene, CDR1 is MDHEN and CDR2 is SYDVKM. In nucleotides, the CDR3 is TGTGCCAGCAGCGCCCTAGGGGGCGATGAGCAGTTCTTC. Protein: CASSALGGDEQFF.